A selection of T cell receptor beta chains follows, all from one sample in a study of OX40 agonist ivuxolimab in advanced cancers. Profiling relied on immunoSEQ multiplex PCR, and the TCRdb table lists in-frame clones only, not all of them. The profile covers more than 55,000 clones, with around 83% appearing a single time and under 4.5% taken by the ten largest. The input for sequencing was CD4+ or CD8+ T cells sorted from blood, taken in a trial of the OX40 agonist ivuxolimab. The receptors derive from an adult with an advanced solid tumor such as melanoma, head and neck, liver or kidney cancer. Each CDR3 is given with its conserved first and last residue. The order of the fields is V gene, clone size, J gene, CDR3 protein. Not all rows give a size; the values are once, few, many and, for expanded clones, a class.

>TRBV7-6|NA|TRBJ2-3
CASSLAGGATDTQYF
>TRBV4-1|NA|TRBJ1-4
CASTRDPYIGGEKLFF
>TRBV6-5|NA|TRBJ1-2
CASSYTSTGNYGYTF
>TRBV19|few|TRBJ2-6
CASSAPRGPGANVLTF
>TRBV15|NA|TRBJ1-2
CATSAGGGVHGYTF
>TRBV11-3|NA|TRBJ1-2
CASSYFTGDGYTF
>TRBV7-9|NA|TRBJ1-1
CASSLATGVFTEAFF
>TRBV4-2|NA|TRBJ1-6
CASSQFSVGQGGSPLHF
>TRBV7-2|NA|TRBJ1-5
CASSSNTGADQPQHF
>TRBV5-4|NA|TRBJ2-7
CASSNGLPLTYEQYF
>TRBV5-1|NA|TRBJ2-1
CASSFRTSGNYNEQFF
>TRBV6-5|NA|TRBJ1-5
CASSAAGALQPQHF
>TRBV7-5|NA|TRBJ2-3
CASSSSLGTDTQYF
>TRBV19|once|TRBJ1-4
CASSSPGQAGEKLFF
>TRBV28|NA|TRBJ1-2
CASIPAWDRNYGYTF